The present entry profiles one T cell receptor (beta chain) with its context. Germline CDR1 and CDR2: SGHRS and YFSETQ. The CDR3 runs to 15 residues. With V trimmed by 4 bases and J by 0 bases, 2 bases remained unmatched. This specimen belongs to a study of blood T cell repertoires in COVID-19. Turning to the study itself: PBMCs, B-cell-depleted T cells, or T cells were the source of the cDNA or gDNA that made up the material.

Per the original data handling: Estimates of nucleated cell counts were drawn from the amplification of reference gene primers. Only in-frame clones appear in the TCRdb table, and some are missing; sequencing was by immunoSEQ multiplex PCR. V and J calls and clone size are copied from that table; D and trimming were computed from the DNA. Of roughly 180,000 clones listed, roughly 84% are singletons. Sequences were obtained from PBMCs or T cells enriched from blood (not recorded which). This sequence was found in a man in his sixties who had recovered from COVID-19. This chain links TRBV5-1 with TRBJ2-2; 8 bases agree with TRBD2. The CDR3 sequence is CASSVSGANTGELFF. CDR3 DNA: TGCGCCAGCAGCGTTAGCGGGGCGAACACCGGGGAGCTGTTTTTT.